Listed below are T cell receptor beta chains from one sample, sequenced in a study of blood T cells in healthy people across ages. TCRdb fed the 5' RACE reads into MiXCR, producing one record per CDR3 protein. The sample consists of around 1,600,000 distinct CDR3 sequences, 40% to 45% of them appearing once. The specimen sequenced was blood. The receptors derive from a woman between 18 and 30 years old in good health. CDR3s include the opening cysteine and the closing phenylalanine or tryptophan. D genes are given only for firm matches. Rows give clone size only sometimes, using once, few, many, or a class for an expanded clone.

v_call	clone_size	j_call	d_call	cdr3_aa	cdr3_nt
TRBV27	.	TRBJ2-7	.	CASSPRVGAYEQYF	TGTGCCAGCAGTCCCAGGGTGGGCGCCTACGAGCAGTACTTC
TRBV3-1	many	TRBJ2-3	.	CASSRFGGNTDTQYF	TGTGCCAGCAGCCGATTCGGGGGCAACACAGATACGCAGTATTTT
TRBV7-8	once	TRBJ2-1	.	CASSLTPQGSFDNEQFF	TGTGCCAGCAGCTTAACTCCCCAGGGGAGCTTCGACAATGAGCAGTTCTTC
TRBV2	.	TRBJ1-6	.	CASMEGARGSPLHF	TGTGCCAGCATGGAAGGGGCGAGGGGTTCACCCCTCCACTTT
TRBV6-5	few	TRBJ1-2	.	CASSYSQGGNYGYTF	TGTGCCAGCAGTTACTCCCAGGGTGGGAACTATGGCTACACCTTC
TRBV20-1	few	TRBJ2-7	.	CSAEDYEQYF	TGCAGTGCCGAGGACTACGAGCAGTACTTC
TRBV6-6	.	TRBJ2-3	TRBD2	CTSIGLAGTDTQYF	TGTACCAGCATAGGACTAGCGGGCACAGATACGCAGTATTTT
TRBV5-1	.	TRBJ1-1	TRBD1	CACNRGQGLNTEAFF	TGCGCCTGTAACAGGGGTCAGGGATTGAACACTGAAGCTTTCTTT
TRBV20-1	.	TRBJ2-7	TRBD1	CSASPGQGQKYF	TGCAGTGCTAGCCCGGGACAGGGGCAGAAGTACTTC
TRBV20-1	.	TRBJ1-6	TRBD1	CSASTGTVYSPLHF	TGCAGTGCTAGCACCGGGACAGTATATTCACCCCTCCACTTT
TRBV20-1	few	TRBJ1-2	.	CSARFPHLGYYGYTF	TGCAGTGCTAGGTTTCCACACCTAGGGTACTATGGCTACACCTTC
TRBV6-4	.	TRBJ1-1	TRBD1	CASRATGTNTEAFF	TGTGCCAGCAGAGCGACAGGGACGAACACTGAAGCTTTCTTT
TRBV20-1	.	TRBJ2-7	TRBD1	CSASGSGQGKDEQYF	TGCAGTGCTTCGGGCTCAGGACAGGGGAAGGACGAGCAGTACTTC
TRBV7-2	.	TRBJ1-6	TRBD1	CASSLDRSSPLHF	TGTGCCAGCAGCTTGGACAGGAGTTCACCCCTCCACTTT
TRBV4-1	many	TRBJ2-1	.	CASSLYYNEQFF	TGCGCCAGCAGCCTCTATTACAATGAGCAGTTCTTC
TRBV7-8	.	TRBJ2-5	.	CASSSKEDEQYF	TGTGCCAGCAGCTCAAAGGAGGATGAGCAGTACTTC
TRBV24-1	.	TRBJ2-3	.	CATGRSTDTQYF	TGTGCCACCGGCAGAAGCACAGATACGCAGTATTTT
TRBV12-3/TRBV12-4	.	TRBJ2-1	TRBD2	CASGTSGKNEQFF	TGTGCCAGCGGGACTAGCGGGAAGAATGAGCAGTTCTTC
TRBV7-2	.	TRBJ2-7	.	CASSLGGRAGSYEQYF	TGTGCCAGCAGCTTGGGGGGAAGGGCGGGAAGCTACGAGCAGTACTTC
TRBV11-1	once	TRBJ1-4	.	CASSLGGIGISWTATNEKLFF	TGTGCCAGCAGCTTGGGTGGTATTGGGATTTCTTGGACAGCAACTAATGAAAAACTGTTTTTT
TRBV11-2	.	TRBJ2-1	.	CASSLLVSVAGHEQFF	TGTGCCAGCAGCTTATTGGTTTCAGTAGCAGGACATGAGCAGTTCTTC
TRBV29-1	.	TRBJ1-2	.	CSVEDLAGDPYGYTF	TGCAGCGTTGAAGATCTGGCAGGGGACCCCTATGGCTACACCTTC
TRBV6-1	few	TRBJ2-1	.	CASRIPLSSYNEQFF	TGTGCCAGCAGGATACCCCTGAGCTCCTACAATGAGCAGTTCTTC
TRBV20-1	once	TRBJ2-7	.	CSASSDTSPDYEQYF	TGCAGTGCTAGCTCAGACACGAGTCCGGACTACGAGCAGTACTTC
TRBV5-1	.	TRBJ2-5	.	CASSFVAGNQETQYF	TGCGCCAGCAGCTTCGTGGCGGGGAATCAAGAGACCCAGTACTTC
TRBV20-1	.	TRBJ1-5	.	CSAAGQPQHF	TGCAGTGCCGCGGGACAGCCCCAGCATTTT
TRBV12-3/TRBV12-4	.	TRBJ1-1	.	CASSYIERLNTEAFF	TGTGCCAGCAGCTATATAGAGAGGTTAAACACTGAAGCTTTCTTT
TRBV29-1	few	TRBJ1-2	.	CSIEAQTNYGYTF	TGCAGCATTGAAGCGCAGACTAACTATGGCTACACCTTC
TRBV12-3/TRBV12-4	few	TRBJ2-7	TRBD1	CASCEDRGLENEQYF	TGTGCCAGCTGTGAGGACAGGGGGCTAGAAAACGAGCAGTACTTC
TRBV20-1	few	TRBJ2-7	TRBD2	CSAQSGGSYEQYF	TGCAGTGCCCAAAGCGGGGGCTCCTACGAGCAGTACTTC
TRBV7-9	.	TRBJ1-2	.	CASSPGPFFYTF	TGTGCCAGCAGCCCTGGGCCCTTCTTCTACACCTTC
TRBV5-1	few	TRBJ2-1	TRBD2	CASSSLLGSGGGNEQFF	TGCGCCAGCAGCTCCCTGTTGGGTAGCGGGGGGGGCAATGAGCAGTTCTTC
TRBV7-9	few	TRBJ2-3	.	CASSLDERSLADTQYF	TGTGCCAGCAGCTTAGACGAAAGGAGTCTGGCAGATACGCAGTATTTT
TRBV20-1	.	TRBJ1-3	.	CSASHRERPGNTIYF	TGCAGTGCTAGTCACAGGGAGAGGCCTGGAAACACCATATATTTT
TRBV5-1	.	TRBJ2-1	TRBD2	CASSLLRRAGADEQFF	TGCGCCAGCAGCTTGCTCCGAAGGGCGGGAGCGGATGAGCAGTTCTTC
TRBV7-2	.	TRBJ2-7	.	CASTPTPSRIYEQYF	TGTGCCAGCACTCCCACGCCCAGCAGGATCTACGAGCAGTACTTC
TRBV4-1	few	TRBJ2-7	.	CASSQEGLEQYF	TGCGCCAGCAGCCAAGAAGGGCTCGAGCAGTACTTC
TRBV29-1	.	TRBJ1-2	TRBD1	CSVEDPDRAGGYTF	TGCAGCGTTGAAGATCCGGACAGGGCCGGCGGCTACACCTTC
TRBV9	.	TRBJ1-5	.	CASSVERPPNQPQHF	TGTGCCAGCAGCGTAGAGCGCCCACCCAATCAGCCCCAGCATTTT
TRBV6-1	.	TRBJ2-1	TRBD1	CAGTVNRGLTEQFF	TGTGCCGGCACCGTAAACAGGGGGCTCACTGAGCAGTTCTTC
TRBV15	.	TRBJ2-4	TRBD2	CATSRLGLAGGRGKNIQYF	TGTGCCACCAGTAGACTTGGACTAGCGGGGGGGCGAGGCAAAAACATTCAGTACTTC
TRBV4-3	.	TRBJ2-5	.	CASSLLTGARETQYF	TGCGCCAGCAGCCTACTAACGGGAGCGAGGGAGACCCAGTACTTC
TRBV3-1	few	TRBJ2-5	.	CASSLDSEQETQYF	TGTGCCAGCAGCTTGGACAGCGAGCAGGAGACCCAGTACTTC
TRBV11-2	.	TRBJ2-7	TRBD1	CASSLTGVGTYYEQYF	TGTGCCAGCAGCCTGACAGGGGTGGGAACTTACTACGAGCAGTACTTC
TRBV12-3/TRBV12-4	few	TRBJ2-1	.	CASSDSTYNEQFF	TGTGCCAGCAGTGACAGTACTTACAATGAGCAGTTCTTC
TRBV5-1	few	TRBJ2-3	TRBD1	CASSKPGQGGPLLSTDTQYF	TGCGCCAGCAGCAAACCGGGACAGGGCGGCCCGCTACTCAGCACAGATACGCAGTATTTT
TRBV29-1	.	TRBJ2-5	TRBD2	CSVVPTSGGSEETQYF	TGCAGCGTTGTCCCGACTAGCGGGGGGTCAGAAGAGACCCAGTACTTC
TRBV6-5	few	TRBJ1-1	TRBD1	CASSRQGRDTEAFF	TGTGCCAGCAGTCGACAGGGTAGGGACACTGAAGCTTTCTTT
TRBV12-3/TRBV12-4	.	TRBJ1-1	.	CASSPSGRTEAFF	TGTGCCAGCAGTCCCTCGGGGAGGACTGAAGCTTTCTTT
TRBV5-1	.	TRBJ2-1	.	CASSPTLSSYNEQFF	TGCGCCAGCAGCCCGACCTTAAGCTCCTACAATGAGCAGTTCTTC
TRBV7-3	.	TRBJ2-7	TRBD2	CASSLTGLAVYNEQYF	TGTGCCAGCAGCTTAACGGGCCTAGCGGTTTACAATGAGCAGTACTTC
TRBV20-1	few	TRBJ2-1	TRBD2	CSARSLAGSYNEQFF	TGCAGTGCCCGATCACTAGCGGGCTCCTACAATGAGCAGTTCTTC
TRBV7-8	.	TRBJ2-7	.	CASSLKRQGAYEQYF	TGTGCCAGCAGCTTAAAGAGACAAGGGGCCTACGAGCAGTACTTC
TRBV7-2	few	TRBJ2-4	.	CASSLDVGGHIQYF	TGTGCCAGCAGCTTAGACGTTGGGGGCCACATTCAGTACTTC
TRBV6-6	many	TRBJ2-5	.	CASSRYKETQYF	TGTGCCAGCAGTCGGTACAAAGAGACCCAGTACTTC
TRBV6-2/TRBV6-3	few	TRBJ2-3	.	CASSNSLGELGDTQYF	TGTGCCAGCAGTAACTCGCTTGGGGAGTTAGGAGATACGCAGTATTTT
TRBV7-9	few	TRBJ1-6	.	CASSLAGGRNSPLHF	TGTGCCAGCAGCTTGGCGGGGGGTCGCAATTCACCCCTCCACTTT
TRBV5-5	few	TRBJ1-1	TRBD1	CASRLGQISTEAFF	TGTGCCAGCAGGTTGGGACAGATATCCACTGAAGCTTTCTTT
TRBV7-6	.	TRBJ2-7	.	CASSLSVGGADSPCEQYF	TGTGCCAGCAGCTTAAGTGTGGGGGGGGCAGACTCACCCTGCGAGCAGTACTTC
TRBV12-3/TRBV12-4	.	TRBJ2-5	TRBD2	CASSLALGGGQETQYF	TGTGCCAGCAGTTTAGCGCTGGGGGGGGGCCAAGAGACCCAGTACTTC